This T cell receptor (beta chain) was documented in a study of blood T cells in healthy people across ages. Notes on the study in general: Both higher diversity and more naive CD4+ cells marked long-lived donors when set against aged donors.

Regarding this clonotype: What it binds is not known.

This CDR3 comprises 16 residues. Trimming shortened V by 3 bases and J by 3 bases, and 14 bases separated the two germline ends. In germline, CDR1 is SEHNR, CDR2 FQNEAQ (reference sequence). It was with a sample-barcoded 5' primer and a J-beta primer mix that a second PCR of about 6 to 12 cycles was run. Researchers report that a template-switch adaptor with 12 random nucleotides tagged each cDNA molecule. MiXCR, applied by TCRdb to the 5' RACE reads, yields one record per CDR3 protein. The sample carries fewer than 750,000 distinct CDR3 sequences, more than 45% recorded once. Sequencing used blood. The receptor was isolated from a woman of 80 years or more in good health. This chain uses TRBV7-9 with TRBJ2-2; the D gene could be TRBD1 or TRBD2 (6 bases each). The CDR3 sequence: CASSFADRRDTGELFF. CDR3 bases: TGTGCCAGCAGCTTCGCCGACAGGAGGGACACCGGGGAGCTGTTTTTT.